This entry lists 8 T cell receptor beta chains sequenced from one sample in a study of T cell changes during pregnancy in multiple sclerosis. TCRdb's copy holds only in-frame clones and misses some; the assay was immunoSEQ multiplex PCR. The sample comprises around 56,000 clones, 70% to 90% of which are singletons, and approximately 2% rests with the top ten. The sequencing here drew on peripheral blood, taken after pregnancy. These receptors were taken from a female donor with multiple sclerosis, enrolled in a pregnancy study.

The chain uses TRBV2 and TRBJ1-5, with 8 positions matching TRBD1. Losses at the gene ends were 4 bases for V and 5 bases for J; bases not matched to a gene: 10. The germline CDR1 and CDR2 sequences are SNHLY and FYNNEI. The CDR3 sequence is 16 residues long. CDR3 DNA: TGTGCCAGCAGTGGGACAGGGTATGGAGGAGATCAGCCCCAGCATTTT. Its protein is CASSGTGYGGDQPQHF.

This chain links TRBV7-9 with TRBJ2-3; 10 bases fit TRBD2. The CDR3 totals 16 residues. With 4 bases clipped from V and 4 bases from J, the junction kept 8 bases outside the gene matches. Germline V gene lookup returns CDR1 SEHNR and CDR2 FQNEAQ (reference sequence). CDR3 coding DNA: TGTGCCAGCAGCTCCGAAGCGGGGGGGGTGTCAGATACGCAGTATTTT. Amino acids: CASSSEAGGVSDTQYF.

The V and J genes are TRBV2 and TRBJ2-1; 9 nucleotides align to TRBD1. Germline lookup yields CDR1 SNHLY and CDR2 FYNNEI. J was trimmed by 5 bases and V by 4 bases; bases with no gene match: 6. The CDR3 is made up of 15 amino acids. CDR3 loop: CASSATGGGNNEQFF. For the CDR3, the DNA is TGTGCCAGCAGTGCGACAGGGGGGGGGAACAATGAGCAGTTCTTC.

This chain uses TRBV7-2 with TRBJ1-5; 10 bases agree with TRBD1. This CDR3 region has 19 residues. The germline V gene encodes CDR1 SGHTA and CDR2 FQGNSA. Losses at the gene ends were 2 bases for V and 3 bases for J; bases not matched to a gene: 13. In nucleotides, the CDR3 is TGTGCCAGCAGCTTAAAGGGAAGTAGACAGGGGGCTACCAATCAGCCCCAGCATTTT. It yields the protein CASSLKGSRQGATNQPQHF.

The genes are TRBV4-1 and TRBJ2-4, with D possibly matching TRBD1 (6 bases). Germline-derived CDR1 and CDR2 are MGHRA and YSYEKL. The CDR3 sequence is 14 residues long. The ends were cut back, 7 bases at V and 6 bases at J, with 16 bases in the middle. The CDR3 sequence: CASTDTGLGNIQYF. The CDR3 nucleotides are TGCGCCAGCACCGATACAGGGTTAGGAAACATTCAGTACTTC.

The chain employs TRBV5-1 and TRBJ1-1; 10 bases align to TRBD1. Germline V gene data show CDR1 as SGHRS and CDR2 as YFSETQ. V lost 5 bases to trimming and J lost 3 bases; unmatched junction nucleotides: 4. This CDR3 spans 14 amino acids. CDR3 region: CASSSGQGDTEAFF. CDR3 nucleotide sequence: TGCGCCAGCAGTTCCGGACAGGGGGACACTGAAGCTTTCTTT.

Of note for this clone: One junction end does not reproduce the germline sequence, and a read error may be involved. V usage is TRBV5-4 and J usage is TRBJ2-3; D perhaps matches TRBD2 (6 bases). This CDR3 is 12 amino acids long. Germline V lookup: CDR1 SGHNT, CDR2 YYREEE (reference sequence). The chain's CDR3 is CPRAGTSDTQYF. The CDR3 nucleotides read TGTCCCAGGGCAGGGACTTCAGATACGCAGTATTTT.

The CDR3 DNA reads as TGTGCCAGCTCGGGATCTAACTATGGCTACACCTTC. Translated: CASSGSNYGYTF. The chain carries TRBV11-2 and TRBJ1-2; unclear D gene. CDR3 length equals 12 residues. Trimming removed 8 bases at V and 0 bases at J, with 7 bases between. CDR1 is SGHAT and CDR2 is FQNNGV in the germline V gene.